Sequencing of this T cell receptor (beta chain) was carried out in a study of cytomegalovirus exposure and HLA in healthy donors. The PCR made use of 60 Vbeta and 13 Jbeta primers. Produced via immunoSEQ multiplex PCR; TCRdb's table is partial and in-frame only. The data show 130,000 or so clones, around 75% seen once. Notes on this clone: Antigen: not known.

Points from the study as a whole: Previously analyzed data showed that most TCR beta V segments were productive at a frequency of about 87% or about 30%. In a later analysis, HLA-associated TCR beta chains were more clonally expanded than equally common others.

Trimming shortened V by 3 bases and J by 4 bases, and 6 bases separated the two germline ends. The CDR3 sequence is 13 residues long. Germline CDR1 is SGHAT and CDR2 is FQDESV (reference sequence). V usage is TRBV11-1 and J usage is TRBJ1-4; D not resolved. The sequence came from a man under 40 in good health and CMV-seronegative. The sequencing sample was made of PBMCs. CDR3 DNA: TGTGCCAGCAGCTTGGGCTTTAATGAAAAACTGTTTTTT. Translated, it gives CASSLGFNEKLFF.